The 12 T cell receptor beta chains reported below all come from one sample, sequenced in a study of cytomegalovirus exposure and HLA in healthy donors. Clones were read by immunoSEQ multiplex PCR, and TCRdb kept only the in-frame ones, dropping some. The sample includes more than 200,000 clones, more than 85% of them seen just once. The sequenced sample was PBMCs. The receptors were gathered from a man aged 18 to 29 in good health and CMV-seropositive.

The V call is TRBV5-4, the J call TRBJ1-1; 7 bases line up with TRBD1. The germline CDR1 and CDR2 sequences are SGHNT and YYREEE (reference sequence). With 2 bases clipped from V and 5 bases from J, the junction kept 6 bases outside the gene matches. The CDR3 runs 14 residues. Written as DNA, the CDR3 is TGTGCCAGCAGCTTACAGGGGAGGAGGACTGAAGCTTTCTTT. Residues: CASSLQGRRTEAFF.

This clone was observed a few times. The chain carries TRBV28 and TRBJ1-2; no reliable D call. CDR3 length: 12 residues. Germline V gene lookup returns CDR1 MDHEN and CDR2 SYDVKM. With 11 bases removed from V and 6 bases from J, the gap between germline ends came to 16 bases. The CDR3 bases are TGTGCCGTCCAGATGGGCAACCATGGCTACACCTTC. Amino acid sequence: CAVQMGNHGYTF.

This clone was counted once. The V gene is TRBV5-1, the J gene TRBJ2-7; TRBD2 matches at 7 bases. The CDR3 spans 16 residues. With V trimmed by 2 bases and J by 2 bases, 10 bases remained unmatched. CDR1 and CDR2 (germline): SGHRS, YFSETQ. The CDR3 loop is CASSLSPGTMTYEQYF. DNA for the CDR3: TGCGCCAGCAGCTTAAGTCCCGGGACTATGACCTACGAGCAGTACTTC.

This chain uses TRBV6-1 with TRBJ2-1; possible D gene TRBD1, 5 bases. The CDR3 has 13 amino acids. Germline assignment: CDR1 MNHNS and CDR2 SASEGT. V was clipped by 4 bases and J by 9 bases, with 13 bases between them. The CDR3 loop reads CASSADIVFEQFF. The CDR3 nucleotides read TGTGCCAGCAGTGCGGACATCGTCTTTGAGCAGTTCTTC.

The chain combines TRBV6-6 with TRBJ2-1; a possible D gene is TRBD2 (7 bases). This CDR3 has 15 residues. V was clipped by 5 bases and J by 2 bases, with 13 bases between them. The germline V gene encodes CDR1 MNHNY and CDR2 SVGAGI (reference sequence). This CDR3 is CASSGEGGAYNEQFF. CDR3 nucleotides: TGTGCCAGCAGTGGAGAAGGGGGGGCCTACAATGAGCAGTTCTTC.

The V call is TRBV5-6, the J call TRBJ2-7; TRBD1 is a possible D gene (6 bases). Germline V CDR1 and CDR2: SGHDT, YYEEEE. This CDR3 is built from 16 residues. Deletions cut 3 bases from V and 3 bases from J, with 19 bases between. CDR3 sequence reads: CASSWDLGGYGYEQYF. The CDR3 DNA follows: TGTGCCAGCAGCTGGGACCTAGGGGGTTACGGCTACGAGCAGTACTTC.

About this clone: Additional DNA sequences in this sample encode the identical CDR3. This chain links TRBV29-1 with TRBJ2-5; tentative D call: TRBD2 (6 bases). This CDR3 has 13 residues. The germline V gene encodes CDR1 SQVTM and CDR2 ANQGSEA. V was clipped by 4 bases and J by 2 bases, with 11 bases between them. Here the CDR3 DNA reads TGCAGCGTTGTTCTTGCGGGGCAAGAGACCCAGTACTTC. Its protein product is CSVVLAGQETQYF.

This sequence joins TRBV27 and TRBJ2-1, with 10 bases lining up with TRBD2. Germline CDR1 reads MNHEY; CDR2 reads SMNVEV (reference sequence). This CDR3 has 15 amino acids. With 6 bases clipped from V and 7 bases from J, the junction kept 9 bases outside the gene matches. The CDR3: CASRRAGGPGNEQFF. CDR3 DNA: TGTGCCAGCAGGAGAGCGGGAGGGCCCGGAAATGAGCAGTTCTTC.

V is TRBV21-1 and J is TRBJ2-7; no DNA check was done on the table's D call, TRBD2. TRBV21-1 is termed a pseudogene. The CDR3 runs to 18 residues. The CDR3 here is CASSKVAHEDSGSYEQYF. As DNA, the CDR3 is TGTGCCAGCAGCAAAGTGGCCCATGAGGATAGCGGGAGCTACGAGCAGTACTTC.

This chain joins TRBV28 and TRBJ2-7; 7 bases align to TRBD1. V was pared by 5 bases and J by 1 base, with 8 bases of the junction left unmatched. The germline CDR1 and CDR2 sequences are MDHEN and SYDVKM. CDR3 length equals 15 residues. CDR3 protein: CASSPPGQTSYEQYF. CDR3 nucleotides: TGTGCCAGCAGTCCGCCGGGACAGACGTCCTACGAGCAGTACTTC. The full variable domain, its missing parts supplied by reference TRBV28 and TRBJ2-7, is DVKVTQSSRYLVKRTGEKVFLECVQDMDHENMFWYRQDPGLGLRLIYFSYDVKMKEKGDIPEGYSVSREKKERFSLILESASTNQTSMYLCASSPPGQTSYEQYFGPGTRLTVT.

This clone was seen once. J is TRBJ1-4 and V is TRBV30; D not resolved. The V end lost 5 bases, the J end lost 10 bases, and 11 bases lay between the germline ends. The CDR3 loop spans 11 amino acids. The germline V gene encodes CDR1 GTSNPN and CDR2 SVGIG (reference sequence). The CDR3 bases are TGTGCCTGGGCGCATCCCGGAAAACTGTTTTTT. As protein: CAWAHPGKLFF.

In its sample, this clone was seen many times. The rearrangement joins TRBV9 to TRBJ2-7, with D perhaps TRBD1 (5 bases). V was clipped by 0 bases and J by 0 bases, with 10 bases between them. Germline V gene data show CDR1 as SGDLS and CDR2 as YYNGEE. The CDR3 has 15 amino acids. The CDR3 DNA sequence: TGTGCCAGCAGCGTAGCTTCAGGGTACTCCTACGAGCAGTACTTC. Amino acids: CASSVASGYSYEQYF.